This record covers a single TCR beta chain. Its antigen is not known. Using immunoSEQ multiplex PCR, the repertoire was profiled, and TCRdb retains in-frame clones only, with some absent. The table lists 150,000 to 250,000 clones, 72% of them singletons. V shed 7 bases and J shed 14 bases, with 16 bases lying between them. CDR1 is SNHLY, CDR2 FYNNEI, per germline. The CDR3 contains 11 residues. The record originates from a study of cytotoxic CD8 clonotypes in ibrutinib-treated CLL. Broader study findings: Clonality showed a rise at ibrutinib response that reversed toward baseline at progression. Clonality correlated strongly with circulating CD8+ T cells and exceeded age-matched healthy donors at baseline. Sustained-remission and progressing patients diverged in sampling times.

The TCR comes from a human donor with chronic lymphocytic leukemia. This chain links TRBV2 with TRBJ2-3, with D perhaps TRBD2 (5 bases). The sequencing used PBMCs, collected after 24 months of ibrutinib treatment. CDR3 sequence reads: CASTPHWRWYF. In nucleotides, the CDR3 is TGTGCCAGCACCCCTCACTGGAGGTGGTATTTT.